Listed below are T cell receptor beta chains from one sample, sequenced in a study of blood T cell repertoires in COVID-19. TCRdb's table, derived via immunoSEQ multiplex PCR, lists solely in-frame clones and lacks some. This table has over 400,000 clones, more than 85% appearing once. Sequencing used PBMCs or T cells enriched from blood (not recorded which). These receptors all stem from a woman in her fifties or sixties who had recovered from COVID-19. Both conserved end residues are part of each CDR3. D genes are given only for firm matches. Part of the rows lack a size; the others show once, few, many or a class for expanded clones.

>TRBJ1-3|NA|TRBV2|NA
CASSEMGQGIGNTIYF
TGTGCCAGCAGTGAAATGGGGCAGGGAATTGGAAACACCATATATTTT
>TRBJ2-1|NA|TRBV7-8|NA
CASSLEGGSYNEQFF
TGTGCCAGCAGCTTAGAAGGGGGCTCCTACAATGAGCAGTTCTTC
>TRBJ2-7|NA|TRBV10-3|TRBD1
CAISTGGFYEQYF
TGTGCCATCAGTACAGGGGGGTTCTACGAGCAGTACTTC
>TRBJ1-1|NA|TRBV15|NA
CATSRDRGTTEAFF
TGTGCCACCAGCAGAGATCGGGGGACCACTGAAGCTTTCTTT
>TRBJ2-5|NA|TRBV4-2|TRBD2
CASSLGTSGGQETQYF
TGTGCCAGCAGCCTCGGGACTAGCGGGGGACAAGAGACCCAGTACTTC
>TRBJ2-7|NA|TRBV2|TRBD1
CASTGQGAHSYEQYF
TGTGCCAGCACGGGACAGGGGGCTCACTCCTACGAGCAGTACTTC
>TRBJ1-2|NA|TRBV2|TRBD1
CASSSQGADYGYTF
TGTGCCAGCAGCTCCCAGGGGGCGGATTATGGCTACACCTTC
>TRBJ2-1|NA|TRBV10-2|TRBD2
CASSETSGEGFF
TGCGCCAGCAGTGAAACTAGCGGTGAAGGGTTCTTC
>TRBJ1-1|NA|TRBV18|TRBD1
CASSPPTGGSREAFF
TGTGCCAGCTCTCCGCCGACAGGGGGCTCGAGGGAAGCTTTCTTT
>TRBJ2-1|once|TRBV6-1|NA
CASSEFGTTYNEQFF
TGTGCCAGCAGTGAGTTTGGAACTACCTACAATGAGCAGTTCTTC
>TRBJ1-2|NA|TRBV15|TRBD1
CATSRSPPRTGFDYGYTF
TGTGCCACCAGCAGATCCCCCCCCAGGACAGGGTTCGACTATGGCTACACCTTC
>TRBJ2-1|NA|TRBV2|TRBD1
CASSADRDNEQFF
TGTGCCAGCAGTGCGGACAGGGACAATGAGCAGTTCTTC
>TRBJ2-4|NA|TRBV7-2|TRBD1
CASSSGQGTMNIQYF
TGTGCCAGCAGCTCGGGACAGGGGACGATGAACATTCAGTACTTC
>TRBJ1-2|NA|TRBV28|NA
CASTFNPPGNYGYTF
TGTGCCAGCACCTTTAACCCCCCGGGGAACTATGGCTACACCTTC
>TRBJ1-5|NA|TRBV2|NA
CASSERQGGGQPQHF
TGTGCCAGCAGTGAGAGGCAGGGCGGTGGTCAGCCCCAGCATTTT